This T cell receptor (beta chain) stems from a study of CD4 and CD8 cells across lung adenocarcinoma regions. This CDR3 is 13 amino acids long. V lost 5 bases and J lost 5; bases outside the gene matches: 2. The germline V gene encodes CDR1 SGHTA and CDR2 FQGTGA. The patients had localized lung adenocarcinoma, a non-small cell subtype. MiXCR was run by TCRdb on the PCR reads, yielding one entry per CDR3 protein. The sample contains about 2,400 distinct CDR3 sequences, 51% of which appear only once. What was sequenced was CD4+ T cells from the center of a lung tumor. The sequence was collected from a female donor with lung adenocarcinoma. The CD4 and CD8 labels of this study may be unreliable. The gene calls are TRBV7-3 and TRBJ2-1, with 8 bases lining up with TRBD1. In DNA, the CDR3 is TGTGCCAGCAGCCCGGACAGGGACAATGAGCAGTTCTTC. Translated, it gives CASSPDRDNEQFF.